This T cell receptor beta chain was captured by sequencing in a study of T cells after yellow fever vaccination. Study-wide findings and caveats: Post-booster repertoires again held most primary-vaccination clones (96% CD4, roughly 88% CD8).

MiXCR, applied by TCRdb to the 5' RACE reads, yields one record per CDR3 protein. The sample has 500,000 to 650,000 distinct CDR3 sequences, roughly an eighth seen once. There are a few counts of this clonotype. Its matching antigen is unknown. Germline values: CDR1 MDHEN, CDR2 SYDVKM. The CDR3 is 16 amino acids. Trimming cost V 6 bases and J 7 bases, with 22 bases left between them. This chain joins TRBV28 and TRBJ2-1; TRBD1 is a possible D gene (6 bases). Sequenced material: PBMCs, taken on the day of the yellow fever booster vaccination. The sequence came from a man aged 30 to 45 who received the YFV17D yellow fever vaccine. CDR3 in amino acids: CASSPSYGTTLNEQFF. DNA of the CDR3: TGTGCCAGCAGCCCATCTTACGGGACAACGCTTAATGAGCAGTTCTTC. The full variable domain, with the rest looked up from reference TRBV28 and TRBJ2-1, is DVKVTQSSRYLVKRTGEKVFLECVQDMDHENMFWYRQDPGLGLRLIYFSYDVKMKEKGDIPEGYSVSREKKERFSLILESASTNQTSMYLCASSPSYGTTLNEQFFGPGTRLTVL.